This T cell receptor beta chain is drawn from a study of T cells after yellow fever vaccination. The V gene's germline CDR1 is SGHTA and CDR2 FQGNSA. The V end lost 5 bases, the J end lost 0 bases, and 11 bases lay between the germline ends. The CDR3 consists of 15 residues. TCRdb re-called the 5' RACE reads with MiXCR, one entry per CDR3 protein. The sample has around 350,000 distinct CDR3 sequences, about 6% seen once. In its sample, this clonotype was seen many times. The source material was PBMCs, sampled 5 days after the yellow fever booster vaccination. This receptor was identified in a man younger than 40 who received the YFV17D yellow fever vaccine. This chain uses TRBV7-2 with TRBJ1-5, with D perhaps matching TRBD1 (5 bases). Here the CDR3 DNA reads TGTGCCAGCAGCCCGGTAGGGGTTAGCAATCAGCCCCAGCATTTT. It translates to CASSPVGVSNQPQHF.